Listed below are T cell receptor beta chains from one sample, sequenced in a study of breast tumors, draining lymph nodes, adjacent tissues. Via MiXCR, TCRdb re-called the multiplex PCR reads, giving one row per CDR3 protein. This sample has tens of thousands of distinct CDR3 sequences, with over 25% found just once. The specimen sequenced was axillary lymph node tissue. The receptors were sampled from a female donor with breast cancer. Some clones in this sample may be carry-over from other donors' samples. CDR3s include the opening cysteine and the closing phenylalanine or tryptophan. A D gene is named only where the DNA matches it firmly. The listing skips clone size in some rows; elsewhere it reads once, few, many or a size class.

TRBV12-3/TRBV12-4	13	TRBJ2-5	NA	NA	TGTGCCAGCAATGCTAACAGGGCAGAAACCCAGTACTTC	CASNANRAETQYF
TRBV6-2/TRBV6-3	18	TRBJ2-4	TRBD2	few	TGTGCCAGCAGTTACGGGGGACTAGCGGGATTTCAGATCGGCATTCAGTACTTC	CASSYGGLAGFQIGIQYF
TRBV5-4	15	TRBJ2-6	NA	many	TGTGCCAGCAGCACAGGTCTCGGTGGGGCCAACGTCCTGACTTTC	CASSTGLGGANVLTF
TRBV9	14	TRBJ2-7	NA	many	TGTGCCAGCAGCGAGATTGGGTTGAGCGGAGAGCAGTACTTC	CASSEIGLSGEQYF
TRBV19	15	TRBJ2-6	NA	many	TGTGCCAGTAGTAGTTTGGGGGCTGGGGCCAACGTCCTGACTTTC	CASSSLGAGANVLTF
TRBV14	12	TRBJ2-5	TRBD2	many	TGTGCCACCTTACTAGCGGTAGAGACCCAGTACTTC	CATLLAVETQYF
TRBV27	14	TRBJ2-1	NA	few	TGTGCCAGCAGCCAGGGTAGCCGTTACAATGAGCAGTTCTTC	CASSQGSRYNEQFF
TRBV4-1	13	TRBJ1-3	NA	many	TGCGCCAGCAGCCAAGACAGGGGCAGCACCATATATTTT	CASSQDRGSTIYF
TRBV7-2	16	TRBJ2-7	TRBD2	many	TGTGCCAGCAGCTTAGTCCTTCCAGCGGGAGGTTCCGAGCAGTACTTC	CASSLVLPAGGSEQYF
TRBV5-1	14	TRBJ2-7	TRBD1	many	TGCGCCAGCAGTTCCGGGACAGGGGACTACGAGCAGTACTTC	CASSSGTGDYEQYF
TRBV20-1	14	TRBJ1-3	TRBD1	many	TGCAGTGCTCCCGGGACAGGGAGTGGTAACACCATATATTTT	CSAPGTGSGNTIYF
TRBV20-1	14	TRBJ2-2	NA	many	TGCAGTGCTACGGGCGGAACCTACACCGGGGAGCTGTTTTTT	CSATGGTYTGELFF
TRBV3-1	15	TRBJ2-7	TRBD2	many	TGTGCCAGCAGCTTCGGGAGCACTAGCGACTACGAGCAGTACTTC	CASSFGSTSDYEQYF
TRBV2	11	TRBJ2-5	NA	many	TGTGCCAGCGCCAGGGAAGAGACCCAGTACTTC	CASAREETQYF
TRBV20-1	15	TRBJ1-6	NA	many	TGCAGTGCTGGGGACACCGCTATGATAAATTCACCCCTCCACTTT	CSAGDTAMINSPLHF
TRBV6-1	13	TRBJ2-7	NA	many	TGTGCCAGCCAGGTGGCGGAATCCTACGAGCAGTACTTC	CASQVAESYEQYF